The 26 T cell receptor beta chains below come from one sample, sequenced in a study of response to subunit inactivated influenza vaccine. TCRdb passed the RT-PCR reads through MiXCR, listing each CDR3 protein once. The repertoire includes about 520,000 distinct CDR3 sequences, approximately 24% of them detected once, and 1.5% to 2% sits in the top ten. Specimen: CD4+ T cells sorted from PBMCs, collected roughly 5 days after vaccination. Source of these receptors: a man aged 50-60 years who received an inactivated influenza vaccine.

The J gene is TRBJ2-3, the V gene TRBV20-1, with D possibly matching TRBD1 (6 bases). Germline V lookup: CDR1 DFQATT, CDR2 SNEGSKA (reference sequence). This CDR3 has 15 amino acids. The ends were cut back, 2 bases at V and 0 bases at J, with 12 bases in the middle. CDR3 DNA sequence: TGCAGTGCTAGATGGTCCAGGGGAAGCACAGATACGCAGTATTTT. This sequence encodes CSARWSRGSTDTQYF.

This rearrangement joins TRBV11-2 to TRBJ2-3; the match to TRBD2 covers 11 bases. V gave up 5 bases and J gave up 6 bases; unmatched junction bases: 16. Germline CDR1 SGHAT, CDR2 FQNNGV. The CDR3 runs 18 residues. The CDR3, as DNA: TGTGCCAGCAGCCGTTGGGGAAATAGCGGGGGGGCAATGGATACGCAGTATTTT. Translation gives CASSRWGNSGGAMDTQYF.

There are many counts of this clonotype. V gene TRBV12-3 or TRBV12-4 combines with J gene TRBJ2-6; D is unclear. Between the trimmed V and J ends, which lost 3 bases and 2 bases, there was a span of 8 bases. The CDR3 is 15 amino acids. CDR3 amino acids: CASSFSVPGANVLTF. CDR3 nucleotides: TGTGCCAGCAGTTTCAGCGTCCCTGGGGCCAACGTCCTGACTTTC.

Only a few counts were recorded for this clonotype. As DNA, the CDR3 is TGTGCCAGCAGTTCTCGACTACACAATGAGCAGTTCTTC. Encoded protein: CASSSRLHNEQFF. V is TRBV6-2 or TRBV6-3 and J is TRBJ2-1, with a weak D call TRBD2 (5 bases). This CDR3 is 13 amino acids long. V was cut by 4 bases and J by 5 bases, with 9 bases left in between. Germline CDR1 is MNHEY and CDR2 is SVGEGT.

V usage is TRBV4-2 and J usage is TRBJ2-1, with 11 nucleotides matching TRBD2. The CDR3 is 15 amino acids. The V segment lost 0 bases and the J segment 14 bases; nucleotides outside the gene matches: 9. Germline V lookup: CDR1 LGHNA, CDR2 YNFKEQ. The CDR3 sequence is CASSQDRVASGGKFF. The CDR3 DNA sequence: TGTGCCAGCAGCCAAGATCGCGTGGCTAGCGGGGGGAAGTTCTTC.

This clonotype was seen a few times. This chain connects TRBV7-2 to TRBJ1-6; possibly TRBD1 for D (6 bases). Germline V gene sequence: CDR1 SGHTA, CDR2 FQGNSA. Deletions cut 7 bases from V and 6 bases from J, with 19 bases between. This CDR3 contains 16 residues. The CDR3 sequence is CASTIQGSATNSPLHF. In DNA form, the CDR3 reads TGTGCCAGCACCATCCAGGGGTCGGCGACTAATTCACCCCTCCACTTT.

This clonotype was counted between two and nine times. This rearrangement joins TRBV5-1 to TRBJ2-4; 7 positions agree with TRBD1. Trimming at V came to 4 bases and at J to 8 bases, leaving 15 bases not matched to a gene. CDR1 and CDR2 (germline): SGHRS, YFSETQ. The CDR3 is 16 residues long. Here the CDR3 reads CASSPGMDRPVDIQYF. The CDR3 bases are TGCGCCAGCAGCCCCGGAATGGACAGGCCCGTGGACATTCAGTACTTC.

This clonotype was observed a handful of times. J is TRBJ1-5 and V is TRBV12-3 or TRBV12-4, with D hard to call. With 1 base removed from V and 2 bases from J, the gap between germline ends came to 6 bases. The CDR3 length is 14 residues. CDR3 bases: TGTGCCAGCAGTTTAGTCAGCCGCAATCAGCCCCAGCATTTT. The encoded protein is CASSLVSRNQPQHF.

This clonotype was observed a few times. The CDR3 DNA is TGTGCCAGCAGCTTATTCCAGGCTCAAGAGACCCAGTACTTC. Protein: CASSLFQAQETQYF. The chain links TRBV7-2 to TRBJ2-5; D is unclear. CDR3 length: 14 residues. V was clipped by 2 bases and J by 2 bases, with 9 bases between them. Germline V gene data show CDR1 as SGHTA and CDR2 as FQGNSA.

The chain couples TRBV5-6 to TRBJ1-2; D not resolved. Between the trimmed V and J ends, which lost 3 bases and 0 bases, there was a span of 6 bases. Germline CDR1 is SGHDT and CDR2 is YYEEEE. The CDR3 length is 13 residues. CDR3 in DNA: TGTGCCAGCAGCTCCACATCTAACTATGGCTACACCTTC. This codes for CASSSTSNYGYTF. Combining the CDR3 with reference TRBV5-6 and TRBJ1-2 gives the whole variable domain DAGVTQSPTHLIKTRGQQVTLRCSPKSGHDTVSWYQQALGQGPQFIFQYYEEEERQRGNFPDRFSGHQFPNYSSELNVNALLLGDSALYLCASSSTSNYGYTFGSGTRLTVV.

This clonotype was observed a few times. The chain recombines TRBV27 with TRBJ2-1; 10 nucleotides align to TRBD2. J was trimmed by 5 bases and V by 1 base; bases with no gene match: 2. The germline V gene encodes CDR1 MNHEY and CDR2 SMNVEV (reference sequence). The CDR3 is made up of 15 amino acids. The CDR3 coding sequence is TGTGCCAGCAGTTTATATAGCGGGAGGAACAATGAGCAGTTCTTC. Translated: CASSLYSGRNNEQFF.

This clonotype was seen a few times. This sequence joins TRBV20-1 and TRBJ2-5, with D unclear. CDR1 is DFQATT and CDR2 is SNEGSKA in the germline V gene (reference sequence). The CDR3 runs to 15 residues. V gave up 1 base and J gave up 1 base, with 13 bases separating them. CDR3 protein: CSARASMIVQETQYF. CDR3 nucleotide sequence: TGCAGTGCTAGAGCCTCCATGATAGTCCAAGAGACCCAGTACTTC.

The V and J genes are TRBV5-1 and TRBJ2-2; D is tentatively TRBD1 or TRBD2 (5 bases each). Looked up from germline, CDR1 is SGHRS and CDR2 is YFSETQ. V was pared by 0 bases and J by 0 bases, with 9 bases between. The CDR3 sequence is 16 residues long. CDR3 sequence: CASSLEGRSNTGELFF. In DNA form, the CDR3 reads TGCGCCAGCAGCTTGGAGGGACGGTCGAACACCGGGGAGCTGTTTTTT.

This clonotype has more than one count but fewer than ten. The rearrangement links TRBV5-1 to TRBJ1-1; 7 nucleotides agree with TRBD1. The germline CDR1 and CDR2 sequences are SGHRS and YFSETQ. The CDR3 has 15 residues. The junction had 7 bases not matched to a gene; V was cut back by 1 base and J by 4 bases. The CDR3 protein is CASSLPDRAGTEAFF. The CDR3 nucleotides read TGCGCCAGCAGCTTGCCCGACAGGGCGGGCACTGAAGCTTTCTTT.

The gene calls are TRBV7-2 and TRBJ2-5; TRBD2 agrees at 8 bases. With V trimmed by 3 bases and J by 4 bases, 10 bases remained unmatched. Germline V lookup: CDR1 SGHTA, CDR2 FQGNSA. The CDR3 consists of 16 residues. CDR3 residues: CASSFRGTGGLETQYF. CDR3 nucleotides: TGTGCCAGCAGCTTCCGAGGGACGGGGGGGTTAGAGACCCAGTACTTC. Filled out from reference TRBV7-2 and TRBJ2-5, the complete variable domain reads GAGVSQSPSNKVTEKGKDVELRCDPISGHTALYWYRQSLGQGLEFLIYFQGNSAPDKSGLPSDRFSAERTGGSVSTLTIQRTQQEDSAVYLCASSFRGTGGLETQYFGPGTRLLVL.

The chain is built from TRBV28 and TRBJ2-7, with 9 bases matching TRBD2. This CDR3 has 14 amino acids. Trimming at V came to 7 bases and at J to 7 bases, leaving 11 bases not matched to a gene. Germline CDR1 reads MDHEN; CDR2 reads SYDVKM. The chain's CDR3 is CASKTSGKVSEQYF. Here the CDR3 DNA reads TGTGCCAGCAAGACTAGCGGTAAAGTCTCTGAGCAGTACTTC.

This clonotype was seen a few times. The V and J genes are TRBV20-1 and TRBJ2-3; no reliable D call. V was cut by 0 bases and J by 3 bases, with 13 bases left in between. CDR3 length equals 15 residues. Germline CDR1 and CDR2: DFQATT and SNEGSKA (reference sequence). The CDR3 reads CSARDPDKATDTQYF. The CDR3 nucleotides read TGCAGTGCTAGAGACCCTGACAAGGCTACAGATACGCAGTATTTT.

Only a few counts were recorded for this clonotype. The chain has TRBV20-1 and TRBJ1-1; no clear D gene. Per germline, CDR1 DFQATT and CDR2 SNEGSKA (reference sequence). The CDR3 runs to 12 residues. Written as DNA, the CDR3 is TGCAGCCAAGGAGTTGGCGGGAGAAAAGCTTTCTTT. It yields the protein CSQGVGGRKAFF.

About this clonotype: Mismatch with germline at one junction end may stem from a read error. The chain combines TRBV28 with TRBJ2-5; TRBD1 aligns across 8 bases. This CDR3 has 16 residues. Germline V lookup: CDR1 MDHEN, CDR2 SYDVKM. The CDR3 nucleotides read TGTGCCAGCAGTTCCCCAGGACAGGGCGGAAAAGAAACCCAGTACTTC. Protein product: CASSSPGQGGKETQYF.

This sequence joins TRBV20-1 and TRBJ2-5; TRBD2 matches at 8 bases. V was clipped by 7 bases and J by 9 bases; unmatched bases: 16. There are 14 residues in the CDR3. Germline V gene data show CDR1 as DFQATT and CDR2 as SNEGSKA (reference sequence). The CDR3 DNA sequence: TGCAGTGTTCCGGAGGGGACTAGGCATTGGGCCCAGTACTTC. Protein sequence: CSVPEGTRHWAQYF.

There are many counts of this clonotype. The chain has TRBV5-6 and TRBJ2-1; maybe TRBD2 (5 bases). The germline V gene encodes CDR1 SGHDT and CDR2 YYEEEE. CDR3 size: 15 residues. Trimming took off 5 bases at V and 4 bases at J, with 16 bases between the two ends. CDR3 sequence reads: CASSKKGVSYNEQFF. The CDR3 DNA reads TGTGCCAGCAGTAAGAAGGGAGTTTCGTACAATGAGCAGTTCTTC.

The sample holds a few counts of this clonotype. V gene TRBV15 combines with J gene TRBJ2-7, with 8 bases that match TRBD1. The CDR3 has 13 amino acids. With 2 bases clipped from V and 4 bases from J, the junction kept 1 base outside the gene matches. CDR1 LNHNV and CDR2 YYDKDF come from the germline V gene (reference sequence). This CDR3 is CATSRQGAYEQYF. The CDR3 nucleotides read TGTGCCACCAGCAGACAGGGGGCTTACGAGCAGTACTTC.

The table lists this clonotype with a few counts. The chain joins TRBV14 to TRBJ1-6; 8 bases are shared with TRBD1. Germline lookup yields CDR1 SGHDN and CDR2 FVKESK. The V segment lost 5 bases and the J segment 6 bases; nucleotides outside the gene matches: 9. The CDR3 extends over 16 amino acids. CDR3 loop: CASSTRSGQGNSPLHF. In DNA, the CDR3 is TGTGCCAGCAGCACCCGCTCTGGACAGGGTAATTCACCCCTCCACTTT. The variable domain in full, completed from reference TRBV14 and TRBJ1-6, reads EAGVTQFPSHSVIEKGQTVTLRCDPISGHDNLYWYRRVMGKEIKFLLHFVKESKQDESGMPNNRFLAERTGGTYSTLKVQPAELEDSGVYFCASSTRSGQGNSPLHFGNGTRLTVT.

The chain couples TRBV7-2 to TRBJ2-7; TRBD1 agrees at 10 bases. V lost 5 bases, J lost 0 bases, and 4 bases stayed unmatched. CDR1 and CDR2 (germline): SGHTA, FQGNSA. The CDR3 is made up of 15 amino acids. The CDR3: CASSDRGQSSYEQYF. For the CDR3, the DNA is TGTGCCAGCAGCGACAGGGGGCAGAGCTCCTACGAGCAGTACTTC.

This clonotype was seen a few times. This rearrangement joins TRBV5-1 to TRBJ2-2, with D hard to call. The CDR3 covers 13 residues. Germline V gives CDR1 SGHRS, CDR2 YFSETQ. Trimming removed 4 bases at V and 3 bases at J, with 7 bases between. The CDR3 DNA follows: TGCGCCAGCAGCCCGACCGACACCGGGGAGCTGTTTTTT. It translates to CASSPTDTGELFF.

This clonotype was found a few times. The chain recombines TRBV20-1 with TRBJ1-1; D might be TRBD1 (5 bases). Trimming stripped 6 bases from V and 11 bases from J, with 22 bases between. The CDR3 is made up of 13 amino acids. Per the germline V gene, CDR1 is DFQATT and CDR2 is SNEGSKA (reference sequence). Here the CDR3 DNA reads TGCAGTGCAAGGGTTCGACTCGGACAAGGGGCTTTCTTT. Protein sequence: CSARVRLGQGAFF.